This TCR beta chain was documented in a study of T cell repertoires in cytomegalovirus infection. Study-level points and caveats: Predominance within the ex vivo response was attributable to HLA-C-restricted CMV-specific TCR beta clonotypes.

As concerns this clonotype: The antigen remains unidentified.

TCRdb used MiXCR to reprocess the reads, holding one entry per CDR3 protein. The repertoire holds approximately 250,000 distinct CDR3 sequences, with approximately 22% as singletons. The CDR3 length is 11 residues. From germline, CDR1 is KGHDR and CDR2 SFDVKD. Trimming stripped 10 bases from V and 6 bases from J, with 8 bases between. Sequenced: CD8+ T cells from PBMCs. The J gene is TRBJ2-2, the V gene TRBV24-1; either TRBD1 or TRBD2 may fit D (5 bases each). The clonotype comes from a human donor in good health (CMV status not recorded). Some clones in this sample may be carry-over from other donors' samples. The CDR3 loop reads CATGTPGELFF. The DNA of the CDR3 is TGTGCCACTGGGACCCCCGGGGAGCTGTTTTTT.